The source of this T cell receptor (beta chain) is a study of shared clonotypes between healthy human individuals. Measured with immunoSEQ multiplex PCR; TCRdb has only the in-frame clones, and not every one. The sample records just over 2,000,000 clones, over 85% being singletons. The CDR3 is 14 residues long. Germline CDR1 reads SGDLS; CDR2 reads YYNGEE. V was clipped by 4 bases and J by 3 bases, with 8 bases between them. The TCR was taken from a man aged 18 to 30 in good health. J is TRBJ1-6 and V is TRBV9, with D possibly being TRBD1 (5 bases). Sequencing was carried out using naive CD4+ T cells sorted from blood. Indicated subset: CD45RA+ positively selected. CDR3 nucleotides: TGTGCCAGCAGCTTGGACAACTATAATTCACCCCTCCACTTT. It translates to CASSLDNYNSPLHF.